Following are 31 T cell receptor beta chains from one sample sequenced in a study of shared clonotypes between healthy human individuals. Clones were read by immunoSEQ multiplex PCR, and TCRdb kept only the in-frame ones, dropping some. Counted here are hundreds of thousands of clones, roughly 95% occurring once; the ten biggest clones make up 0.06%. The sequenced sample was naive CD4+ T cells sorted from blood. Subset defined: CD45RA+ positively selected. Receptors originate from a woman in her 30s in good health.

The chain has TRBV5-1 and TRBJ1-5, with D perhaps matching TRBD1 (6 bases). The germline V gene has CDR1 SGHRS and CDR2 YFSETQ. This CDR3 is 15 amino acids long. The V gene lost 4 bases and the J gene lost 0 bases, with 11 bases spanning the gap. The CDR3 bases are TGCGCCAGCAGCCCCACAGGGCGTAGCAATCAGCCCCAGCATTTT. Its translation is CASSPTGRSNQPQHF.

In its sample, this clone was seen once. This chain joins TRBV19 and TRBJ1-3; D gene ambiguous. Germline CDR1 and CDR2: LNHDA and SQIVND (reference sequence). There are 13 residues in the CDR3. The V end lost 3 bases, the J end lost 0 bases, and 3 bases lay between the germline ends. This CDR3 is CASSMVSGNTIYF. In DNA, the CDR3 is TGTGCCAGTAGTATGGTCTCTGGAAACACCATATATTTT.

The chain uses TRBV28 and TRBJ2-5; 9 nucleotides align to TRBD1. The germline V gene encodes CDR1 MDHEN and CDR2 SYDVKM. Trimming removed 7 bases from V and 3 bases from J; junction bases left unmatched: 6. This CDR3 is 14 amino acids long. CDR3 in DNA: TGTGCCAGCACCCAACAGGGGGCAAAAGAGACCCAGTACTTC. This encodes CASTQQGAKETQYF.

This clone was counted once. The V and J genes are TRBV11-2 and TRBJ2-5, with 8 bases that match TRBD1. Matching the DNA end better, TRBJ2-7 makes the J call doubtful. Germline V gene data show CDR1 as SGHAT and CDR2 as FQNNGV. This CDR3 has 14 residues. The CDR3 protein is CASSLQGAPYEQYF. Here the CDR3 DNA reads TGTGCCAGCAGCTTACAGGGGGCTCCCTACGAGCAGTACTTC.

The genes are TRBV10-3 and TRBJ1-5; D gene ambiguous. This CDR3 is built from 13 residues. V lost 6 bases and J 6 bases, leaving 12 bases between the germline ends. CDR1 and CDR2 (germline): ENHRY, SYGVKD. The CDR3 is CAISEGEGQPQHF. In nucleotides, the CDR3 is TGTGCCATCAGCGAAGGAGAGGGTCAGCCCCAGCATTTT.

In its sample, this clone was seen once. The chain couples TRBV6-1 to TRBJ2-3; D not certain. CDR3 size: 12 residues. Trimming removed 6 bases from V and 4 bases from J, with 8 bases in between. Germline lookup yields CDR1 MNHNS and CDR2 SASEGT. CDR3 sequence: CASRTPADTQYF. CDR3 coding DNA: TGTGCCAGCAGGACTCCCGCAGATACGCAGTATTTT.

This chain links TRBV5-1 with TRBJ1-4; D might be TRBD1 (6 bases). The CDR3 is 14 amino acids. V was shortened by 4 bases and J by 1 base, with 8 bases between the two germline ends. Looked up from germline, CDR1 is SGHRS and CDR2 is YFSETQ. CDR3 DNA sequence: TGCGCCAGCAGCCCACAGGGAACTAATGAAAAACTGTTTTTT. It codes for CASSPQGTNEKLFF. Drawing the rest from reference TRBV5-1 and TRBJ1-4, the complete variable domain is KAGVTQTPRYLIKTRGQQVTLSCSPISGHRSVSWYQQTPGQGLQFLFEYFSETQRNKGNFPGRFSGRQFSNSRSEMNVSTLELGDSALYLCASSPQGTNEKLFFGSGTQLSVL.

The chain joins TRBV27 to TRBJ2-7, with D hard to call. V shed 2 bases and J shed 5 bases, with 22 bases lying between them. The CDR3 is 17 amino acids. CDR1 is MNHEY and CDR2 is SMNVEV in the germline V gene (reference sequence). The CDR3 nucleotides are TGTGCCAGCAGTTTAAGAGAGATGGGTAGGCGTTGGCACGAGCAGTACTTC. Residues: CASSLREMGRRWHEQYF.

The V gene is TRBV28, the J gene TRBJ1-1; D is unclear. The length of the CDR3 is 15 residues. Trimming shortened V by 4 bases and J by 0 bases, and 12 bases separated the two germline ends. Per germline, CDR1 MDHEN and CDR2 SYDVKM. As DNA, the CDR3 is TGTGCCAGCAGTTCCTCGGGGAGGATGAACACTGAAGCTTTCTTT. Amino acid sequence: CASSSSGRMNTEAFF.

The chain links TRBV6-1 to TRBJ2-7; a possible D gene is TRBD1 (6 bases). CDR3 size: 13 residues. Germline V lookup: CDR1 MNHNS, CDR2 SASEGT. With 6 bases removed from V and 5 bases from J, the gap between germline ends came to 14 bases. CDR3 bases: TGTGCCAGCAGCTACAGGGTACAAGACGAGCAGTACTTC. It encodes CASSYRVQDEQYF.

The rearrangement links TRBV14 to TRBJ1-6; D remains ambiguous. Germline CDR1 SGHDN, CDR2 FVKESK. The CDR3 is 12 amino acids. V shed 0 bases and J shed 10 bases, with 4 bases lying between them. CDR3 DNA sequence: TGTGCCAGCAGCCAAGAGGGATCACCCCTCCACTTT. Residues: CASSQEGSPLHF.

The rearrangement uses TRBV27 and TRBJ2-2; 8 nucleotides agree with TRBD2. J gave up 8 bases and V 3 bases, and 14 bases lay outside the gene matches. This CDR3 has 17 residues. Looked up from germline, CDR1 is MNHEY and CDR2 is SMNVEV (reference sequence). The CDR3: CASSLVQGSGSRGELFF. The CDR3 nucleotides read TGTGCCAGCAGTTTGGTCCAGGGGAGCGGGAGTCGTGGGGAGCTGTTTTTT.

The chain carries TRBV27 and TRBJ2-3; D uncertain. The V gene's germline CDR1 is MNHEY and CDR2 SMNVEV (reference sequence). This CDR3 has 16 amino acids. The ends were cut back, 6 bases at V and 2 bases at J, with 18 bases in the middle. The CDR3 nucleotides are TGTGCCAGCAGGCCGGTGGGTGTATTGGCCACAGATACGCAGTATTTT. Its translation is CASRPVGVLATDTQYF.

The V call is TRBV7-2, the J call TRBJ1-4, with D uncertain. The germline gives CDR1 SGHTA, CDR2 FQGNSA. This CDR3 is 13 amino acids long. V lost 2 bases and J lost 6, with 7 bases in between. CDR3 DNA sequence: TGTGCCAGCAGCTTACCCGTATATGAAAAACTGTTTTTT. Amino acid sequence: CASSLPVYEKLFF.

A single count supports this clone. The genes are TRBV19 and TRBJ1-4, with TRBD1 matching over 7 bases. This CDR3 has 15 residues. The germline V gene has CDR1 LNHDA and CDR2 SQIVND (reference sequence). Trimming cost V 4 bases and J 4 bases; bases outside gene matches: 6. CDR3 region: CASSNPDRHNEKLFF. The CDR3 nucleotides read TGTGCCAGTAGTAACCCGGACAGGCATAATGAAAAACTGTTTTTT. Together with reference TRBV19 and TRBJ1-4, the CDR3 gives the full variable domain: DGGITQSPKYLFRKEGQNVTLSCEQNLNHDAMYWYRQDPGQGLRLIYYSQIVNDFQKGDIAEGYSVSREKKESFPLTVTSAQKNPTAFYLCASSNPDRHNEKLFFGSGTQLSVL.

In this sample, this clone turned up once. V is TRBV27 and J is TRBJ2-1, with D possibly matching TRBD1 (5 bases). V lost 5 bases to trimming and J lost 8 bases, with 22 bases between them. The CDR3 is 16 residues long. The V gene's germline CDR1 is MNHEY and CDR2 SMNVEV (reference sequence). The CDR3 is CASSPTGSRVVDEQFF. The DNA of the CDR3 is TGTGCCAGCAGTCCCACAGGTTCCAGGGTTGTCGATGAGCAGTTCTTC.

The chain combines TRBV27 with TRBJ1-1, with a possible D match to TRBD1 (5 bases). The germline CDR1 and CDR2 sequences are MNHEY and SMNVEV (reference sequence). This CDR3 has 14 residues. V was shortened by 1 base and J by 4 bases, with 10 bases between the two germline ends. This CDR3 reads CASSLYRRATEAFF. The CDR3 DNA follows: TGTGCCAGCAGTTTATATCGCAGGGCCACTGAAGCTTTCTTT.

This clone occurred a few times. CDR3 region: CAWDGIMNTEAFF. The CDR3 coding sequence is TGTGCCTGGGACGGAATCATGAACACTGAAGCTTTCTTT. The chain is built from TRBV30 and TRBJ1-1; D uncertain. Trimming left V 5 bases short and J 0 bases short, with 10 bases between. The CDR3 spans 13 residues. CDR1 is GTSNPN and CDR2 is SVGIG in the germline V gene (reference sequence).

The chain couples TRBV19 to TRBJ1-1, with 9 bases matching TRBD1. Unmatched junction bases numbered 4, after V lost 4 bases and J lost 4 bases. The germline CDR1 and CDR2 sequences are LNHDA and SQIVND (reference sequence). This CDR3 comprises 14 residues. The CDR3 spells CASSKPDRGTEAFF. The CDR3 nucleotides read TGTGCCAGTAGTAAGCCGGACAGGGGCACTGAAGCTTTCTTT.

In DNA form, the CDR3 reads TGTGCCAGCAGTCGCGGACAGGCTAGCACAGATACGCAGTATTTT. This codes for CASSRGQASTDTQYF. The rearrangement joins TRBV5-4 to TRBJ2-3; TRBD1 matches at 7 bases. CDR3 size: 15 residues. CDR1 is SGHNT and CDR2 is YYREEE in the germline V gene (reference sequence). The ends lost 5 bases at V and 0 bases at J; junction bases unmatched: 6.

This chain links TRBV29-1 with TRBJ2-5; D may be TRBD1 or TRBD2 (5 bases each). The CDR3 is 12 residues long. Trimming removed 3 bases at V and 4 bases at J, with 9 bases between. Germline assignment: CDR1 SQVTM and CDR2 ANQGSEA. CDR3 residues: CSVDSGTETQYF. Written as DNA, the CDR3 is TGCAGCGTTGACTCTGGGACAGAGACCCAGTACTTC.

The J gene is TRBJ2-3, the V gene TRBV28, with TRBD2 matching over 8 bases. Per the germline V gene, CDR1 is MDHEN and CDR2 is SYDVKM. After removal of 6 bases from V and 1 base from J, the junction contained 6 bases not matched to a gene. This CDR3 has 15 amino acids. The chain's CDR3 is CASSPQRERTDTQYF. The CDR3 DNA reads TGTGCCAGCAGCCCCCAGCGGGAGCGCACAGATACGCAGTATTTT. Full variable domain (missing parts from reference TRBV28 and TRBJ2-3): DVKVTQSSRYLVKRTGEKVFLECVQDMDHENMFWYRQDPGLGLRLIYFSYDVKMKEKGDIPEGYSVSREKKERFSLILESASTNQTSMYLCASSPQRERTDTQYFGPGTRLTVL.

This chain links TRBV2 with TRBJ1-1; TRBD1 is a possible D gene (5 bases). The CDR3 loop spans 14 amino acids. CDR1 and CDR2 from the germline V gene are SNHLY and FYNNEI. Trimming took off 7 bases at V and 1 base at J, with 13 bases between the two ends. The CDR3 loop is CASNLEGKNTEAFF. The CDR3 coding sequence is TGTGCCAGCAACCTCGAGGGGAAGAACACTGAAGCTTTCTTT.

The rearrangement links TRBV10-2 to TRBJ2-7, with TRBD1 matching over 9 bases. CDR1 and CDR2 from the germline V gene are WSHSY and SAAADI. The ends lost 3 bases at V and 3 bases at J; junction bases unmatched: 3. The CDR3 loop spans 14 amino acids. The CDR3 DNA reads TGCGCCAGCAGTGAATCGGACAGGGGCTACGAGCAGTACTTC. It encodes CASSESDRGYEQYF.

The CDR3 protein is CASSLSRNEKLFF. As DNA, the CDR3 is TGTGCCAGCAGTTTATCAAGGAATGAAAAACTGTTTTTT. The gene calls are TRBV28 and TRBJ1-4; D gene ambiguous. V was shortened by 1 base and J by 5 bases, with 5 bases between the two germline ends. Germline-derived CDR1 and CDR2 are MDHEN and SYDVKM. This CDR3 region has 13 residues.

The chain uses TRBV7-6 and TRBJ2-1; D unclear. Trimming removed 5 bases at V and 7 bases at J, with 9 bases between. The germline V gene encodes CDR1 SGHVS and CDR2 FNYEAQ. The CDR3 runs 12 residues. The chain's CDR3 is CASSPPGNEQFF. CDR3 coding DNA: TGTGCCAGCAGCCCCCCCGGGAATGAGCAGTTCTTC.

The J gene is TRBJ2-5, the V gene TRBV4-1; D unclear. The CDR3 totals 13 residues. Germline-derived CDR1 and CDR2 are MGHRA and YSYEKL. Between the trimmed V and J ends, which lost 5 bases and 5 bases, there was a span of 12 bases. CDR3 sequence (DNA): TGCGCCAGCAGCAACTACGTAGGCGAGACCCAGTACTTC. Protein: CASSNYVGETQYF.

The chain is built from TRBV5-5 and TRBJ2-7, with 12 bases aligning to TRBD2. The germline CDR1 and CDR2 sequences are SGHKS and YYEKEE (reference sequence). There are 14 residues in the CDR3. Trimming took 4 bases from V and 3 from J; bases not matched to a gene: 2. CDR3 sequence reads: CASSATSGSYEQYF. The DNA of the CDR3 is TGTGCCAGCAGCGCGACTAGCGGGAGCTACGAGCAGTACTTC.

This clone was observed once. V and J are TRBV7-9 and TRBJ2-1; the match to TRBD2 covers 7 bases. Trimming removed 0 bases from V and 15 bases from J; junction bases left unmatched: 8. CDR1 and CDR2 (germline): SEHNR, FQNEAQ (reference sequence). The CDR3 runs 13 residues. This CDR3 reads CASSLALGGSWFF. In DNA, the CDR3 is TGTGCCAGCAGCTTAGCGCTGGGCGGGAGTTGGTTCTTC.

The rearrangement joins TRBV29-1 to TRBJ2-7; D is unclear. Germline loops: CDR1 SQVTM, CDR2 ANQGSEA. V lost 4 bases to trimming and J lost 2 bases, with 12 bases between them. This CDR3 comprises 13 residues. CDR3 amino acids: CSVVGSATYEQYF. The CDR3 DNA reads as TGCAGCGTTGTAGGGTCAGCGACCTACGAGCAGTACTTC.

The CDR3 nucleotides are TGCGCCAGCAGTCCTCTATCCGGGACCGACTACACAGATACGCAGTATTTT. Encoded protein: CASSPLSGTDYTDTQYF. The chain uses TRBV5-1 and TRBJ2-3; D is tentatively TRBD1 or TRBD2 (5 bases each). The CDR3 has 17 residues. Germline loops: CDR1 SGHRS, CDR2 YFSETQ. Trimming left V 5 bases short and J 2 bases short, with 21 bases between.